Described below is a single T cell receptor beta chain sequence and its context. The source of the sample is a study of cytomegalovirus exposure and HLA in healthy donors. In the study overall: Across about 400 genotyped donors, 81% landed in the Caucasian-associated ancestry cluster.

Germline loops: CDR1 SGDLS, CDR2 YYNGEE. The CDR3 is 16 residues long. The trim removed 6 bases at V and 1 base at J, leaving 11 bases unmatched. This PCR relied on a set of 60 Vbeta primers and 13 Jbeta primers. Generated by immunoSEQ multiplex PCR, the TCRdb table keeps only in-frame clones and is missing some. Here the sample spans some 200,000 clones, over 70% being singletons. The TCR sequence derives from a middle-aged man in good health and CMV-seronegative. The rearrangement joins TRBV9 to TRBJ2-3; 7 nucleotides agree with TRBD1. Sequenced: PBMCs. The CDR3 region is CASTMGSGQGTDTQYF. For the CDR3, the DNA is TGTGCCAGCACCATGGGGAGCGGACAGGGCACAGATACGCAGTATTTT.